Sequencing of this T cell receptor beta chain was carried out in a study of regulatory T cells in long-lasting Graves disease listed by TCRdb under 2021. General notes on the study: Antithyroid drugs had been taken for less than 3 months by newly diagnosed Graves' disease patients. The study was conducted in China and was registered as a clinical trial. A total of some 35 samples underwent TCR sequencing, from roughly 13 patients with persistent Graves' disease and approximately 20 patients with newly diagnosed Graves' disease. This study used TCR sequencing and RNA sequencing of peripheral blood to compare persistent Graves' disease patients against newly diagnosed Graves' disease patients. What the study reported, not specific to this receptor: Patients with persistent disease shared more public clonotypes (about 3,000) than newly diagnosed patients did (approximately 1,000). Compared with newly diagnosed patients, persistent Graves' disease patients had lower TCR Shannon entropy and fewer highly expanded clones, which suggests clonal expansion. As a limitation, the authors acknowledged that the small sample size may reduce accuracy. Only peripheral blood was studied, because thyroid tissue, the primary lesion, was inaccessible. Sequencing and analysis were restricted to the TCR beta chain. Persistent disease showed preferential use of TRBV28, TRBJ1-2 and TRBJ2-5, whereas newly diagnosed disease favored TRBV20-1 and TRBJ2-1.

The CDR3, cysteine through phenylalanine, is 14 amino acids long. Only the CDR3 DNA is retained, 42 bases long and in frame from the first base. Between the V and J ends, shortened by 10 bases and 3 bases respectively, the junction contains 19 bases. Sequences SGHAT (CDR1) and FQNNGV (CDR2) are obtained from the germline V gene. This clonotype was detected many times. No cognate antigen has been identified for it. Per-base qualities were not stored, and no clone one base away is much larger. Per the publication, the time point label means: newly diagnosed GD, antithyroid drugs for less than 3 months. RNA was extracted from PBMCs in TRIzol for both TCR sequencing and RNA sequencing. Graves' disease was diagnosed according to American Thyroid Association guidelines. Patients were recruited from an endocrinology department in Xi'an, China. Each patient gave approximately 8.8 milliliters of peripheral blood, collected in an EDTA anticoagulant tube. Ficoll Paque Plus density gradient separation was used to isolate PBMCs, and no further T cell sorting was performed. An Agilent 2100 Bioanalyzer and agarose gel were used to check RNA quality, and a NanoDrop 2000 was used to measure RNA concentration.

Library preparation employed multiplex PCR. The listed sequencing device is Illumina HiSeq 4000. To build TCR beta libraries, CDR3 regions were amplified by Arm-PCR using iRepertoire HTBI primers. Before sequencing, the PCR products underwent gel purification. As for how the authors treated the data: A total of fewer than 65 TRBV and some 15 TRBJ segments were identified across samples and were used for gene usage analysis of CDR3 amino acid clonotypes. COPE and FqMerger were used to merge the filtered high-quality paired reads into contigs. Contigs were aligned with BLAST to IMGT TRBV, TRBD and TRBJ reference genes, and CDR3 was defined per IMGT. Highly expanded clones were defined as clonotypes with a frequency above 0.1%. Repertoire diversity was measured by Shannon entropy, and V-J evenness by the Gini coefficient. Clonotypes shared by more than one individual were considered public. TCRdb's own reprocessing of the public reads used fastp at Q25 and MiXCR and kept productive beta chains. One record per CDR3 amino acid sequence lists the most common genes and DNA. It is TCRdb's table, rather than the study itself, that gives the V and J calls and clone size. This sample gives 450,000 to 700,000 distinct CDR3 sequences in total; approximately 12% of them show up just once. The ten most abundant clones make up about 10% of the sample.

The data also belong to a second study, concerning T cells in Graves' hyperthyroidism and ophthalmopathy. The second study reports: Stable Graves' hyperthyroidism was defined as no progression to ophthalmopathy during 18 months of follow-up. The hyperthyroidism patients were between 18 and 65 years old and newly diagnosed, with a disease duration of less than 2 months. Any patient with an uncontrolled infection, another autoimmune disease, pregnancy or lactation was excluded. Clinical symptoms, serum thyroxine and TRAb, thyroid ultrasound, and orbital computed tomography formed the basis for the diagnoses. The TCR CDR3 was subjected to a first round of RT-PCR using the HTBI primer set and the Qiagen OneStep RT-PCR kit. Most expanded thyroid clonotypes (frequency above 0.001) were also detected in blood, a finding suggesting that blood repertoires may reflect thyroid immune responses. In cross-validation, a model built on a 13 V-J signature told ophthalmopathy apart from stable hyperthyroidism with 87.88% sensitivity and approximately 84% specificity, and in testing the same model reached 80%/75%. In validation, progression to ophthalmopathy was predicted by the model with around 71% sensitivity and around 75% specificity, a median of about 6 months before onset. To identify distinguishing TCR V-J signatures, a discovery cohort of 90 to 100 patients was used, comprising under 45 with Graves' ophthalmopathy and 57 with stable Graves' hyperthyroidism. Prospective prediction of ophthalmopathy was tested in an independent validation cohort of 18 to 20 hyperthyroidism patients and 15 to 17 patients who later progressed to ophthalmopathy. For training and testing, the approximately 97 patients in the discovery cohort were randomly divided in a 7:3 ratio. In addition, the study compared T-cell repertoires in thyroid tissue and in blood from five or six Graves' hyperthyroidism patients. After sampling, hyperthyroidism patients received methimazole starting at 30 mg daily, and ophthalmopathy patients received high-dose intravenous methylprednisolone. A second multiplex PCR round built the libraries, followed by size selection and purification. Libraries were sequenced paired-end with 100 bp reads on an Illumina HiSeq2000. Raw data were processed with SOAPnuke, discarding reads with adapters, uncalled bases, mean Phred below 15, or no exact constant-primer or identifier match. High-quality paired reads were merged using COPE v1.2.5, and each unique nucleotide sequence was defined as a clonotype. MiTCR v1.1 was used to align clonotypes to the IMGT TRBV, TRBD and TRBJ reference segments. The analysis included only V-J combinations with a frequency above 0.0001, which together covered 98% to 99.2% of the repertoires. The TCS score was defined as F50 (clonal expansion) divided by E x V (chaos), with BLOSUM62-based TCRdist calculated between CDR3 peptides within each V-J. Welch's t-statistics and random forest reduced some 510 V-J features to 13, which were used in a naive Bayes classifier (R e1071). No statistical method was used to fix the sample size in advance, and group allocation was not hidden from the investigators. The paper describes TCR Vbeta CDR3 sequencing of 140 or so peripheral blood samples, made up of roughly 45 ophthalmopathy patients, more than 70 hyperthyroidism patients and about 17 progressor patients.

The V and J genes are TRBV11-2 and TRBJ2-7, with the D gene possibly TRBD1 or TRBD2, each one fitting 6 bases. The source of this sequence is a man aged 25-40 years with Graves disease. Donor details come from another sample of the same person, matched by shared clones. This sample comprised peripheral blood mononuclear cells (PBMCs), obtained at new diagnosis, from a patient treated with antithyroid drugs. The CDR3 here reads CATQPLRGGYEQYF. The nucleotides read TGTGCCACCCAACCGCTCAGGGGAGGCTACGAGCAGTACTTC.